Shown below are 27 T cell receptor beta chains from a single sample sequenced in a study of T-cell reconstitution after alpha-beta-depleted transplantation in children. Preparation of the TCRbeta library involved a method that used unique molecular identifiers. TCRdb recomputed calls from the PCR reads with MiXCR, one row per CDR3 protein. The sample includes 300,000 to 400,000 distinct CDR3 sequences, around 15% of them seen just once. The sequenced sample was PBMCs, mostly from graft donor cells, obtained 360 days after TCRalphabeta/CD19-depleted stem cell transplant. All receptors come from a male patient between 2 and 15 years old who had a stem cell transplant for acute lymphoblastic leukemia, so the T cells may come from the graft donor.

The table lists this clonotype with a few counts. The V call is TRBV6-5, the J call TRBJ2-5; D unresolved. Germline CDR1 MNHEY, CDR2 SVGAGI. CDR3 length: 13 amino acids. Trimming took 3 bases from V and 5 from J, leaving 10 bases between them. CDR3 sequence: CASSYNHFETQYF. The DNA for the CDR3 is TGTGCCAGCAGTTATAACCATTTCGAGACCCAGTACTTC.

This clonotype has more than one count but fewer than ten. The genes are TRBV27 and TRBJ1-1; perhaps TRBD1 as D (5 bases). The CDR3 extends over 13 amino acids. CDR1 and CDR2 from the germline V gene are MNHEY and SMNVEV (reference sequence). V was cut by 5 bases and J by 0 bases, with 7 bases left in between. The CDR3 region has the DNA TGTGCCAGCAGTCCAGGGATGAACACTGAAGCTTTCTTT. Protein: CASSPGMNTEAFF.

This chain uses TRBV7-3 with TRBJ2-1, with 7 bases that match TRBD2. Looked up from germline, CDR1 is SGHTA and CDR2 is FQGTGA. With V trimmed by 0 bases and J by 6 bases, 2 bases remained unmatched. The CDR3 extends over 14 amino acids. The CDR3 reads CASSLTIAGNEQFF. The CDR3 DNA reads TGTGCCAGCAGCTTAACGATAGCGGGCAATGAGCAGTTCTTC.

This chain joins TRBV25-1 and TRBJ2-3; D gene uncertain. Germline CDR1 reads MGHDK; CDR2 reads SYGVNS. The CDR3 covers 14 residues. V was pared by 3 bases and J by 8 bases, with 15 bases between. CDR3 sequence: CASSESPGLGTQYF. The CDR3 DNA reads as TGTGCCAGCAGTGAGTCCCCCGGGTTAGGTACGCAGTATTTT.

V is TRBV7-2 and J is TRBJ2-1; tentative D call: TRBD2 (5 bases). CDR1 is SGHTA and CDR2 is FQGNSA in the germline V gene. CDR3 length equals 19 residues. V dropped 3 bases and J dropped 8 bases, with 29 bases sitting between them. The CDR3 spells CASSFSPSLRASSWDEQFF. CDR3 DNA sequence: TGTGCCAGCAGCTTTAGCCCCTCTTTGAGGGCCTCCTCTTGGGATGAGCAGTTCTTC. Full variable domain (outside the CDR3, taken from reference TRBV7-2 and TRBJ2-1): GAGVSQSPSNKVTEKGKDVELRCDPISGHTALYWYRQSLGQGLEFLIYFQGNSAPDKSGLPSDRFSAERTGGSVSTLTIQRTQQEDSAVYLCASSFSPSLRASSWDEQFFGPGTRLTVL.

There are a few counts of this clonotype. V usage is TRBV7-6 and J usage is TRBJ2-7; D is perhaps TRBD1 (7 bases). Trimming left V 4 bases short and J 3 bases short, with 16 bases between. CDR1 and CDR2 from the germline V gene are SGHVS and FNYEAQ. The CDR3 has 15 residues. The CDR3, as DNA: TGTGCCAGCAGCTACCAGGGGGGCCTAGACTACGAGCAGTACTTC. Its translation: CASSYQGGLDYEQYF.

The chain combines TRBV11-2 with TRBJ2-3; TRBD2 aligns across 9 bases. This CDR3 contains 16 residues. Germline V gene sequence: CDR1 SGHAT, CDR2 FQNNGV. Trimming took 4 bases from V and 2 from J; bases not matched to a gene: 7. The CDR3 protein is CASSSGLAAHTDTQYF. The CDR3 DNA sequence: TGTGCCAGCAGCTCGGGACTAGCAGCCCACACAGATACGCAGTATTTT.

The V call is TRBV5-1, the J call TRBJ1-4, with 7 bases aligning to TRBD1. This CDR3 has 15 amino acids. With V trimmed by 1 base and J by 5 bases, 5 bases remained unmatched. Germline lookup yields CDR1 SGHRS and CDR2 YFSETQ. CDR3 DNA sequence: TGCGCCAGCAGCTTGACAGGGGACGGGAATGAAAAACTGTTTTTT. It encodes CASSLTGDGNEKLFF.

This clonotype appeared a few times. The chain links TRBV6-2 or TRBV6-3 to TRBJ2-4; the D is unclear. The CDR3 extends over 11 amino acids. The V and J ends lost 2 bases and 7 bases respectively, with 3 bases between them. The germline gives CDR1 MNHEY, CDR2 SVGEGT. CDR3 sequence (DNA): TGTGCCAGCAGTTACCGGAACATTCAGTACTTC. As protein: CASSYRNIQYF.

This rearrangement joins TRBV7-9 to TRBJ2-1, with D unclear. CDR3 length: 17 amino acids. Germline V gives CDR1 SEHNR, CDR2 FQNEAQ (reference sequence). Trimming took 0 bases from V and 5 from J, leaving 17 bases between them. In DNA, the CDR3 is TGTGCCAGCAGCTTAGCGCTAAACAGCGAGGCCAACAATGAGCAGTTCTTC. This translates into CASSLALNSEANNEQFF.

In its sample, this clonotype was seen a few times. The chain couples TRBV4-1 to TRBJ2-7; tentative D call: TRBD2 (5 bases). The V gene's germline CDR1 is MGHRA and CDR2 YSYEKL. Trimming took off 1 base at V and 3 bases at J, with 10 bases between the two ends. CDR3 length equals 14 residues. The CDR3 nucleotides read TGCGCCAGCAGCCAAGTGGGCACTAGCTACGAGCAGTACTTC. It is translated as CASSQVGTSYEQYF.

This clonotype was counted at least ten times. The rearrangement joins TRBV4-3 to TRBJ1-1; unclear D gene. Germline-derived CDR1 and CDR2 are LGHNA and YSLEER. The CDR3 is made up of 13 amino acids. V dropped 6 bases and J dropped 0 bases, with 8 bases sitting between them. CDR3 residues: CASRGRMNTEAFF. The CDR3 DNA is TGCGCCAGCAGGGGTAGGATGAACACTGAAGCTTTCTTT.

This clonotype showed up just a few times. The V and J genes are TRBV30 and TRBJ1-1, with D perhaps TRBD1 (5 bases). This CDR3 region has 17 residues. V shed 4 bases and J shed 5 bases, with 26 bases lying between them. Germline V CDR1 and CDR2: GTSNPN, SVGIG (reference sequence). In DNA, the CDR3 is TGTGCCTGGACCGTAGGGTCGGTGGGGCATTATGATACTGAAGCTTTCTTT. It codes for CAWTVGSVGHYDTEAFF.

CDR3 residues: CSATAGPFYEQYF. In nucleotides, the CDR3 is TGCAGTGCCACAGCGGGGCCCTTCTACGAGCAGTACTTC. The V call is TRBV20-1, the J call TRBJ2-7; 7 bases are a match to TRBD2. V lost 6 bases and J lost 3; bases outside the gene matches: 8. The CDR3 is 13 amino acids. Per the germline V gene, CDR1 is DFQATT and CDR2 is SNEGSKA (reference sequence).

V and J are TRBV11-2 and TRBJ2-5; the D gene is possibly TRBD2 (5 bases). The V and J ends lost 4 bases and 6 bases respectively, with 15 bases between them. The CDR3 has 14 residues. The germline V gene encodes CDR1 SGHAT and CDR2 FQNNGV. The CDR3 reads CASSSFRGKKTQYF. The CDR3 DNA follows: TGTGCCAGCAGCTCGTTCCGAGGGAAGAAGACCCAGTACTTC.

The gene calls are TRBV4-2 and TRBJ1-1; possibly TRBD1 for D (5 bases). Germline-derived CDR1 and CDR2 are LGHNA and YNFKEQ. V gave up 3 bases and J gave up 0 bases, with 11 bases separating them. The CDR3 is 15 amino acids. This chain's CDR3 is CASSQGAGMNTEAFF. CDR3 bases: TGTGCCAGCAGCCAGGGTGCAGGGATGAACACTGAAGCTTTCTTT.

The chain carries TRBV10-3 and TRBJ1-2, with TRBD1 matching over 8 bases. Losses at the gene ends were 7 bases for V and 5 bases for J; bases not matched to a gene: 9. This CDR3 contains 14 residues. Germline CDR1 reads ENHRY; CDR2 reads SYGVKD. The CDR3 bases are TGTGCCATCAAGGGGACAGGATCGGGGTATGGCTACACCTTC. Translation: CAIKGTGSGYGYTF.

This clonotype was counted between two and nine times. This chain joins TRBV28 and TRBJ2-2; a weak D match, TRBD1 (5 bases). The germline V and J ends were trimmed by 2 bases and 2 bases, with 18 bases remaining between them. Germline V lookup: CDR1 MDHEN, CDR2 SYDVKM. The CDR3 is 18 amino acids. The CDR3 nucleotides read TGTGCCAGCAGTTTAATTCTGGTACGGCAGGGAAACACCGGGGAGCTGTTTTTT. Translation gives CASSLILVRQGNTGELFF.

This clonotype has ten or more counts. The V call is TRBV20-1, the J call TRBJ2-3; 8 bases are a match to TRBD2. The CDR3 runs 15 residues. The germline V gene encodes CDR1 DFQATT and CDR2 SNEGSKA (reference sequence). With V trimmed by 5 bases and J by 1 base, 8 bases remained unmatched. CDR3 coding DNA: TGCAGTGCTCTTACTAGCGGATTACGCACAGATACGCAGTATTTT. It yields the protein CSALTSGLRTDTQYF.

V usage is TRBV5-5 and J usage is TRBJ1-2, with D perhaps matching TRBD1 (5 bases). The germline gives CDR1 SGHKS, CDR2 YYEKEE (reference sequence). The CDR3 is made up of 14 amino acids. Trimming pared 3 bases from V and 8 bases from J, leaving 17 bases between. CDR3 sequence reads: CASSYNPGLYGYTF. In nucleotides, the CDR3 is TGTGCCAGCAGCTACAATCCGGGGCTCTACGGCTACACCTTC.

The CDR3 region is CASGPNQGTTNEKLFF. CDR3 nucleotide sequence: TGTGCTAGTGGTCCGAACCAGGGCACAACTAATGAAAAACTGTTTTTT. The rearrangement links TRBV12-5 to TRBJ1-4; tentatively, D is TRBD1 (5 bases). CDR3 length: 16 residues. Germline V CDR1 and CDR2: LGHNT, FRNRAP. Between the trimmed V and J ends, which lost 5 bases and 0 bases, there was a span of 13 bases.

The rearrangement uses TRBV12-3 or TRBV12-4 and TRBJ1-3; maybe TRBD1 (6 bases). The length of the CDR3 is 16 residues. Trimming pared 3 bases from V and 0 bases from J, leaving 12 bases between. The CDR3: CASSLSTGLSGNTIYF. CDR3 nucleotide sequence: TGTGCCAGCAGTTTGTCGACAGGCCTCTCTGGAAACACCATATATTTT.

In this sample, this clonotype turned up many times. The V gene is TRBV12-3 or TRBV12-4, the J gene TRBJ2-5; D might be TRBD1 or TRBD2, each matching 6 bases. The CDR3 length is 13 residues. The V gene lost 6 bases and the J gene lost 3 bases, with 11 bases spanning the gap. CDR3 in DNA: TGTGCCAGCAGCCGTAGGGGGGAAGAGACCCAGTACTTC. Its protein product is CASSRRGEETQYF.

This clonotype was picked up many times. This sequence joins TRBV4-3 and TRBJ2-3, with a tentative D call TRBD1 (5 bases). There are 11 residues in the CDR3. Trimming removed 5 bases at V and 10 bases at J, with 10 bases between. Germline V gene data show CDR1 as LGHNA and CDR2 as YSLEER. CDR3 in amino acids: CASSAGKSQYF. As DNA, the CDR3 is TGCGCCAGCAGCGCAGGGAAATCGCAGTATTTT.

The chain combines TRBV20-1 with TRBJ2-3, with D uncertain. Trimming removed 3 bases from V and 4 bases from J, with 11 bases in between. Germline V gene lookup returns CDR1 DFQATT and CDR2 SNEGSKA (reference sequence). The CDR3 is 13 amino acids. The CDR3 loop is CSASVGMADTQYF. The CDR3 DNA reads TGCAGTGCTAGTGTGGGGATGGCAGATACGCAGTATTTT.

This clonotype occurred many times. Here the CDR3 DNA reads TGTGCCAGCAGTGATCAAGCGGGAGGCTCCTACAATGAGCAGTTCTTC. Protein product: CASSDQAGGSYNEQFF. This rearrangement joins TRBV25-1 to TRBJ2-1; 9 bases map to TRBD2. Losses at the gene ends were 3 bases for V and 0 bases for J; bases not matched to a gene: 3. The germline gives CDR1 MGHDK, CDR2 SYGVNS. The CDR3 runs 16 residues. The full variable domain, rest sourced from reference TRBV25-1 and TRBJ2-1, is EADIYQTPRYLVIGTGKKITLECSQTMGHDKMYWYQQDPGMELHLIHYSYGVNSTEKGDLSSESTVSRIRTEHFPLTLESARPSHTSQYLCASSDQAGGSYNEQFFGPGTRLTVL.

The CDR3 loop reads CASSLMDGTEAFF. The CDR3, as DNA: TGCGCCAGCAGCTTAATGGATGGTACTGAAGCTTTCTTT. J is TRBJ1-1 and V is TRBV5-1; D remains ambiguous. Deletions cut 2 bases from V and 5 bases from J, with 10 bases between. Per the germline V gene, CDR1 is SGHRS and CDR2 is YFSETQ. This CDR3 region has 13 residues.